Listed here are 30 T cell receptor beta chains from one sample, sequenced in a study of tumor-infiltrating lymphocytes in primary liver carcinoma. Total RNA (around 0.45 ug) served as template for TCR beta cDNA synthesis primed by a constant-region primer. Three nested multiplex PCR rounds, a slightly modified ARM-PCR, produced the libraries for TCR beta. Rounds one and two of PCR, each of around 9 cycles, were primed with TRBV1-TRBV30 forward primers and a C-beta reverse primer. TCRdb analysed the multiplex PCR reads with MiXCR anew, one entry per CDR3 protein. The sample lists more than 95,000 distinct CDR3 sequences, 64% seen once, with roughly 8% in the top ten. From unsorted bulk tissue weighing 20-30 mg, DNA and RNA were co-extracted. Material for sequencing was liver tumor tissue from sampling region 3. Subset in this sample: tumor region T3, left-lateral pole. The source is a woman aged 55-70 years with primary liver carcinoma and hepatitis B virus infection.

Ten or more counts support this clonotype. Here the CDR3 DNA reads TGTGCCAGCAGCTTCACTTCGGGACCCACTAATGAGCAGTTCTTC. It specifies CASSFTSGPTNEQFF. The chain joins TRBV5-4 to TRBJ2-1; D might be TRBD1 or TRBD2, each matching 5 bases. This CDR3 has 15 amino acids. Trimming stripped 2 bases from V and 7 bases from J, with 16 bases between. CDR1 SGHNT and CDR2 YYREEE come from the germline V gene (reference sequence).

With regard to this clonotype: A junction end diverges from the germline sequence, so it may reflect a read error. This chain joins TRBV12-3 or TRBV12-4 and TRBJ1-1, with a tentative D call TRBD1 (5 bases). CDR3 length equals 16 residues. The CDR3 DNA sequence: TGTGCCAGTAGTTTAGCGCGACAGCCGGAGCTCACTGAAGCTTTCTTT. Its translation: CASSLARQPELTEAFF.

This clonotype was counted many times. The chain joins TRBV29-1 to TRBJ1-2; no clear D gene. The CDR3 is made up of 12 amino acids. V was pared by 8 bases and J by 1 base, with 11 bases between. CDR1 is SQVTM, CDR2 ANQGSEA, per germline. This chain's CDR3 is CSPRRDNYGYTF. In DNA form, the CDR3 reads TGCAGCCCTAGGAGGGATAACTATGGCTACACCTTC.

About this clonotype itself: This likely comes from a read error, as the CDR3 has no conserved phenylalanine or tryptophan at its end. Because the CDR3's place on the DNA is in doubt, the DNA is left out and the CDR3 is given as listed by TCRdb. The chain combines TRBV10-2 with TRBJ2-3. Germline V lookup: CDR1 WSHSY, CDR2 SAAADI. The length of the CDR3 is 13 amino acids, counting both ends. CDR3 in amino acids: CASSESIADTQFL.

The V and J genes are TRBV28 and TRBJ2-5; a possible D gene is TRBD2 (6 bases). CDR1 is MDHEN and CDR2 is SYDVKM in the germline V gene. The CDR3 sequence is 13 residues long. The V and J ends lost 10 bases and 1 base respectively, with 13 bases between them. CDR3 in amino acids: CATLGTFQETQYF. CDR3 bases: TGTGCCACCCTAGGGACTTTCCAAGAGACCCAGTACTTC.

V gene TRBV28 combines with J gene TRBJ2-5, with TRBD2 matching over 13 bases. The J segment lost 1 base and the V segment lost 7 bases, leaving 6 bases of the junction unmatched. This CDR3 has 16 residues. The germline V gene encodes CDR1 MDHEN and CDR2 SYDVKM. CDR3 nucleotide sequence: TGTGCCAGCAATCCCCGGACTAGCGGGAGCCAAGAGACCCAGTACTTC. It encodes CASNPRTSGSQETQYF.

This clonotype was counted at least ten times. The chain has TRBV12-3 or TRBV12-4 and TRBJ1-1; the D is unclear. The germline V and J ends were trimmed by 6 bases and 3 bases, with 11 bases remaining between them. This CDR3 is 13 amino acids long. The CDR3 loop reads CASSTSDDTEAFF. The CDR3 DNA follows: TGTGCCAGCAGCACTTCGGACGACACTGAAGCTTTCTTT.

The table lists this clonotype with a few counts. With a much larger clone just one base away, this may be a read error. As DNA, the CDR3 is TGCGCCAGCAGCCAAGAAGGGACGGGGAGCAATCAGCCCCAGCATTTT. Protein sequence: CASSQEGTGSNQPQHF. The genes are TRBV4-1 and TRBJ1-5, with D maybe TRBD1 (5 bases). Germline CDR1 reads MGHRA; CDR2 reads YSYEKL. V was clipped by 0 bases and J by 1 base, with 10 bases between them. The CDR3 extends over 16 amino acids.

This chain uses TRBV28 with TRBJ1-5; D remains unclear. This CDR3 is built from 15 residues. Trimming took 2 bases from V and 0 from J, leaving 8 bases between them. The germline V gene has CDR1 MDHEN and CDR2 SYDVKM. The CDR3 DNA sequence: TGTGCCAGCAGTTTACATGGGTATAGCAATCAGCCCCAGCATTTT. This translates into CASSLHGYSNQPQHF.

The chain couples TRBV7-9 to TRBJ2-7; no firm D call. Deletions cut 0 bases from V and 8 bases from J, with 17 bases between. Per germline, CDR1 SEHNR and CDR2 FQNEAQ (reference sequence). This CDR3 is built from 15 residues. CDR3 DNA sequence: TGTGCCAGCAGCTTAGCGTTGGAAGCCGCAGGCAAGCAGTACTTC. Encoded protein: CASSLALEAAGKQYF.

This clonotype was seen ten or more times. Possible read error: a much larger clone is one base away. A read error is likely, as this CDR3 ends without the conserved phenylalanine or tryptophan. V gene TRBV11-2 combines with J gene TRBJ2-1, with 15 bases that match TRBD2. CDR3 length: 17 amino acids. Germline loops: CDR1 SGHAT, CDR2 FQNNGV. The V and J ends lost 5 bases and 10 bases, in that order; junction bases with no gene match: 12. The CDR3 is CASSLRGGLAGGFEQFL. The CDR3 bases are TGTGCCAGCAGCCTACGAGGGGGACTAGCGGGAGGTTTCGAGCAGTTCCTC.

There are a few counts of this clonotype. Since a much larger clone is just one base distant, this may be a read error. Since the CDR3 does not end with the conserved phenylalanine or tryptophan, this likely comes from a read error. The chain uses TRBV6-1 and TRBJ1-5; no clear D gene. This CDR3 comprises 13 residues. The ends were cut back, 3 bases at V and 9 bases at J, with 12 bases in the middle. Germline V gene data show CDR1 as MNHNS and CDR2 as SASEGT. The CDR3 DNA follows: TGTGCCAGCAGTGATATCGAGGCGCGGCCCCAGCATTCT. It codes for CASSDIEARPQHS.

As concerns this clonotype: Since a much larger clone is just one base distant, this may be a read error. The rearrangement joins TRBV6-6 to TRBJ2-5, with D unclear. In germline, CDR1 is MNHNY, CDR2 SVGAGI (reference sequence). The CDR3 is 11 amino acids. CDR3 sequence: CVSSRKETQYF. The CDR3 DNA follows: TGTGTCAGCAGTCGAAAAGAGACCCAGTACTTC.

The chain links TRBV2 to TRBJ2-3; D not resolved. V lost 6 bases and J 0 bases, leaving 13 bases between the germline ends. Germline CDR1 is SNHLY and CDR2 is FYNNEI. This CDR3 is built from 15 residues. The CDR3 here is CASRGSEMSTDTQYF. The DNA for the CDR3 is TGTGCCAGCAGGGGAAGCGAGATGAGCACAGATACGCAGTATTTT.

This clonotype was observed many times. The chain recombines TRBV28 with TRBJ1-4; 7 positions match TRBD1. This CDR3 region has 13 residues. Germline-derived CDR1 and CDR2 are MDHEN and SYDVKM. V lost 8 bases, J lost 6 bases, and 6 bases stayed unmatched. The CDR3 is CASGTATYEKLFF. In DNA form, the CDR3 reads TGTGCCAGCGGGACAGCTACTTATGAAAAACTGTTTTTT.

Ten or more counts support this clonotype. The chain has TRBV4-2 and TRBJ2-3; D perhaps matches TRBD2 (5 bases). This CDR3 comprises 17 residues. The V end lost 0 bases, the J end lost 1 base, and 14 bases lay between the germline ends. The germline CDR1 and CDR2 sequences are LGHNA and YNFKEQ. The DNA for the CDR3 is TGTGCCAGCAGCCAAGATAGAGGGAGCGGAGGCACAGATACGCAGTATTTT. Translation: CASSQDRGSGGTDTQYF.

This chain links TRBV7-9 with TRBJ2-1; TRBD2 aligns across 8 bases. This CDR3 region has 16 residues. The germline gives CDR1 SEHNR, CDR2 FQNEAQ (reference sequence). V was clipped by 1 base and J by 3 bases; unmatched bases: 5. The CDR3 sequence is CASSLVREGLYNEQFF. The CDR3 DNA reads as TGTGCCAGCAGCTTAGTCCGGGAGGGCCTCTACAATGAGCAGTTCTTC.

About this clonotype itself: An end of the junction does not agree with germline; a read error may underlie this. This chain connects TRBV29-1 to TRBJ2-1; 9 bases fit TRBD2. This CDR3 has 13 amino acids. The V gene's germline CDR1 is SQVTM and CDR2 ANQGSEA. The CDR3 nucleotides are TGCAGCGTTGCTAGCGGGGAGATCAATGAGCGGTTCTTC. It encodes CSVASGEINERFF.

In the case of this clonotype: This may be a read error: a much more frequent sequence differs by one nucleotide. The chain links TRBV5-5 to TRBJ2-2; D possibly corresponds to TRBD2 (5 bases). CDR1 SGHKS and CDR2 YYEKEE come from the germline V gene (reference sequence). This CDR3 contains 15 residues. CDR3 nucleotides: TGTGCCAGCAGCTCCACTCCCGGGAACATCGGGGAGCTGTTTTTT. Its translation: CASSSTPGNIGELFF.

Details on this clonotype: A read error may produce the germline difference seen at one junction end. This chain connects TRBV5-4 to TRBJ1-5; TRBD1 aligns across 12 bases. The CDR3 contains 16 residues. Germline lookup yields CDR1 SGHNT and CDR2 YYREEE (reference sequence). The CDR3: CASSLGGTGGNQPQHF. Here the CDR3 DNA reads TGTGCCAGCAGCTTGGGGGGGACAGGGGGCAACCAGCCCCAGCATTTT.

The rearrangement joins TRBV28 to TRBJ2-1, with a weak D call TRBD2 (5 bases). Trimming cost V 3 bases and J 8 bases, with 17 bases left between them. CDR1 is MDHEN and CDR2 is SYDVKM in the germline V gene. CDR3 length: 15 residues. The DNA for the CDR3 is TGTGCCAGCAGTTTGGGTAGCGCGGACCACGATGAGCAGTTCTTC. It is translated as CASSLGSADHDEQFF.

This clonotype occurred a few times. The CDR3 spells CASSEKIGTPEDTQYF. The CDR3, as DNA: TGTGCCAGCAGCGAAAAGATAGGGACCCCAGAGGATACGCAGTATTTT. The rearrangement uses TRBV7-8 and TRBJ2-3; D is tentatively TRBD1 or TRBD2 (5 bases each). V was shortened by 5 bases and J by 6 bases, with 21 bases between the two germline ends. This CDR3 has 16 residues. CDR1 is SGHVS, CDR2 FQNEAQ, per germline.

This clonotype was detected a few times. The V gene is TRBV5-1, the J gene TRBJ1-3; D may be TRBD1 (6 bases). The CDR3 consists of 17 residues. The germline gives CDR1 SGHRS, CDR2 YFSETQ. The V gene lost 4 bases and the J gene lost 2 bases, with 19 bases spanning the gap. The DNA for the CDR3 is TGCGCCAGCAGCCCCCGGACAGAGAGGGGTCCTGGAAACACCATATATTTT. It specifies CASSPRTERGPGNTIYF.

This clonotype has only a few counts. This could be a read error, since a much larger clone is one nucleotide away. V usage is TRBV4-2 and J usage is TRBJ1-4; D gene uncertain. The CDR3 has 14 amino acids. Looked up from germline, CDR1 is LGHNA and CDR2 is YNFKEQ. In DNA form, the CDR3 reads TGTGTCAGCAGCCCACGGGAGACTAATGAAAAACTGTTTTTT. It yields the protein CVSSPRETNEKLFF.

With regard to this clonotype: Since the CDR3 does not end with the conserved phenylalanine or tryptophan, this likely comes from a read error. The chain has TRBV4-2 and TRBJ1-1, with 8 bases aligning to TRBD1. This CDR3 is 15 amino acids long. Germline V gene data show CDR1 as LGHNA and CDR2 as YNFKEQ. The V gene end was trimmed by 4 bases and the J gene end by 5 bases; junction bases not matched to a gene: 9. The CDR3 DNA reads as TGTGCCAGCAGCCGGCGACAGGGGACGTTGACTGAAGCTTTCATT. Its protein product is CASSRRQGTLTEAFI.

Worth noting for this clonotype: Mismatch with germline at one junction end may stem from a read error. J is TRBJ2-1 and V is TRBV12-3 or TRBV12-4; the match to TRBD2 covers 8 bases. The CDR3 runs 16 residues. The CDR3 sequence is CATSSPGGRPFNEQFF. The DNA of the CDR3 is TGTGCCACCTCCTCCCCGGGAGGGCGCCCATTTAATGAACAGTTCTTC.

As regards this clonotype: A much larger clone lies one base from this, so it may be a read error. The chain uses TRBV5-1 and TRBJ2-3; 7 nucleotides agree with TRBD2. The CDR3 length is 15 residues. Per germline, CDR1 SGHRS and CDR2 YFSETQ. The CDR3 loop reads CDSSLHGGSPDTQYF. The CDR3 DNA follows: TGCGACAGCAGCTTGCACGGCGGGAGTCCAGATACGCAGTATTTT.

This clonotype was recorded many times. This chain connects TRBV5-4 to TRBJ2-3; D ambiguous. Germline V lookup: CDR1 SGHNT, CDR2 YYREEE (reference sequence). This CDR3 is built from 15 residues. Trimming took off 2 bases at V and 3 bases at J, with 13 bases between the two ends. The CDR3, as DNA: TGTGCCAGCAGCTTAGGCAACCCCGGGACAGATACGCAGTATTTT. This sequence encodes CASSLGNPGTDTQYF.

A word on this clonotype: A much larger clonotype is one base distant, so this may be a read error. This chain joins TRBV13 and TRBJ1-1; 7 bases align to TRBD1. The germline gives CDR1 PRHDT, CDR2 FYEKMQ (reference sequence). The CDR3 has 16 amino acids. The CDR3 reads CASSEPTGDGDTETFF. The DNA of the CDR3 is TGTGCCAGCAGCGAACCCACAGGGGACGGGGACACTGAAACTTTCTTT. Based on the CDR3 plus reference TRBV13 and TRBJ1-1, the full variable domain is AAGVIQSPRHLIKEKRETATLKCYPIPRHDTVYWYQQGPGQDPQFLISFYEKMQSDKGSIPDRFSAQQFSDYHSELNMSSLELGDSALYFCASSEPTGDGDTETFFGQGTRLTVV.

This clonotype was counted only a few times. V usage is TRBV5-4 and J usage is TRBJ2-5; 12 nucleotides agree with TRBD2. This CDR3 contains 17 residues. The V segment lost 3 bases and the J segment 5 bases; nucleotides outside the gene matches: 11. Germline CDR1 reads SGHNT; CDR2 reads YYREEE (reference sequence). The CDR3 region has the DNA TGTGCCAGCAGCTCTCCCCTGGCTAGCGGGAGGGGGGAGACCCAGTACTTC. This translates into CASSSPLASGRGETQYF.